Included here is one T cell receptor beta chain sequence, with context. This sample is part of a study of blood T cell repertoires in COVID-19. Cohort 3 recovered donors had two negative PCRs, clearance, or symptom resolution. Generated by immunoSEQ multiplex PCR, the TCRdb table keeps only in-frame clones and is missing some. Here the sample spans 280,000 or so clones, approximately 81% being singletons. Germline V gene data show CDR1 as KGHDR and CDR2 as SFDVKD. The V and J ends lost 4 bases and 2 bases respectively, with 10 bases between them. CDR3 length: 14 amino acids. The chain joins TRBV24-1 to TRBJ1-2, with D possibly TRBD1 on 5 matching bases. Sequencing was performed on PBMCs or T cells enriched from blood (not recorded which). This TCR came from a woman aged 45-60 years who had recovered from COVID-19. The CDR3 nucleotides read TGTGCCACCAGTGACCCTGACAGAAACTATGGCTACACCTTC. Amino acids: CATSDPDRNYGYTF.